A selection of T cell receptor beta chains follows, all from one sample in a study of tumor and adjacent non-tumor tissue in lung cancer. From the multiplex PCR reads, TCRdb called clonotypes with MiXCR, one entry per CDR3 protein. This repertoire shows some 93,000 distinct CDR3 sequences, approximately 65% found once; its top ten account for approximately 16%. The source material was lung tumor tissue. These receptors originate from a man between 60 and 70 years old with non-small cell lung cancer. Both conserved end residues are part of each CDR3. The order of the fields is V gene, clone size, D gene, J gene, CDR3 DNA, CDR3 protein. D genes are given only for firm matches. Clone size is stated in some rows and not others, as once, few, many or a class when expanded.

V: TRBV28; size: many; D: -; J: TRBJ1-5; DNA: TGTGCCAGCAGTTTCGGCGGGGCGGGTCAGCCCCAGCATTTT; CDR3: CASSFGGAGQPQHF
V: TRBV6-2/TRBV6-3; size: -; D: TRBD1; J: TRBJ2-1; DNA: TGTGCCACCAGTACTGGGAGTCGACAGGGACAGTTCTTC; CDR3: CATSTGSRQGQFF
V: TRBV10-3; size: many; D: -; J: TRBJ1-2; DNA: TGTGCCATCAGTGAGATAACAGGGTATGGCTACACCTTC; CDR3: CAISEITGYGYTF
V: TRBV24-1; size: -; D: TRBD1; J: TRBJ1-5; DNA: TGTGCCACCAGTGAGGGACAGGGAGTGGCCAATCGTCCCCAGCATTTT; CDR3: CATSEGQGVANRPQHF
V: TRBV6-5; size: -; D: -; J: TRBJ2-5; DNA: TGTGCCAGCATCCAGAGGTGGGAGTGTAGGCAAGAGACCCAGTACTTC; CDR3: CASIQRWECRQETQYF
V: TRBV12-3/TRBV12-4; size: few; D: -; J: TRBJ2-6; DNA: TGTGCCAGCAGCCCTTTGGGGGGCTCCTCTGGGGCCAACGTCCCGACTTTC; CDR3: CASSPLGGSSGANVPTF
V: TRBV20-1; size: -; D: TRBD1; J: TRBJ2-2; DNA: TGCAGTGTCCCGGGACAGGGATCTTCCACCGGGGAGCTGTTTTTT; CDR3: CSVPGQGSSTGELFF
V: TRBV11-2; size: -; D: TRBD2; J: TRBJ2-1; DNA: TGTAGCAGCAGCTTTAGCGGGGGGATATACAATGAGCGGTTCTTC; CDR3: CSSSFSGGIYNERFF
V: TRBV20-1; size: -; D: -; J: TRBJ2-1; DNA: TGCAGTGCCAACCCCAGGGACGACGGTGAGCAGTTCTTC; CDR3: CSANPRDDGEQFF
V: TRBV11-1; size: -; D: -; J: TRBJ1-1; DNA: TGTGCCAGCAGCTTATCGGCCGAGACTGAAGCTTTCTTT; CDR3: CASSLSAETEAFF
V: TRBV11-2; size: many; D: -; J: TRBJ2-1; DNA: TGTGCCAGCAGCTCAGGGGAGGCTTCCTACAATGAGCAGTTCTTC; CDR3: CASSSGEASYNEQFF